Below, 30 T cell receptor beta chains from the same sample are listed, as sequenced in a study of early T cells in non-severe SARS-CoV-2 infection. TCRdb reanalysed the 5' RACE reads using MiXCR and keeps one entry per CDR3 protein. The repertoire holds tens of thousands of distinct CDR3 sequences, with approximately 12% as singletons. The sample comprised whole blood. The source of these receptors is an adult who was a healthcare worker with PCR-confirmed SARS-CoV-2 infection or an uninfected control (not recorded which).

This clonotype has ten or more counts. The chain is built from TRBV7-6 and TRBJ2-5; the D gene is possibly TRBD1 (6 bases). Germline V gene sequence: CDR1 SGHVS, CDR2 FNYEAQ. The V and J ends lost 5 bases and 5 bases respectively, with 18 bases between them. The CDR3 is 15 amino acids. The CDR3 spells CASSLRDNGGETQYF. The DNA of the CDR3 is TGTGCCAGCAGCCTCCGGGACAACGGCGGGGAGACCCAGTACTTC. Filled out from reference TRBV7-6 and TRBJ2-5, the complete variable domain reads GAGVSQSPRYKVTKRGQDVALRCDPISGHVSLYWYRQALGQGPEFLTYFNYEAQQDKSGLPNDRFSAERPEGSISTLTIQRTEQRDSAMYRCASSLRDNGGETQYFGPGTRLLVL.

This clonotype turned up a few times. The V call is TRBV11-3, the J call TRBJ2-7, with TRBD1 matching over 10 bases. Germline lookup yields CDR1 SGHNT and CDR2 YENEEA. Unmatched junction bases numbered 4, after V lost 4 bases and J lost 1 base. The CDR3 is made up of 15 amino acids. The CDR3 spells CASSSSGQGSYEQYF. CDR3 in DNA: TGTGCCAGCAGCTCTTCGGGACAGGGGTCCTACGAGCAGTACTTC.

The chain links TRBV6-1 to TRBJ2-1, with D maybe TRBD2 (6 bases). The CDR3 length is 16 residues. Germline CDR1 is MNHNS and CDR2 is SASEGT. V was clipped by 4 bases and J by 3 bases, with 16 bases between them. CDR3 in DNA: TGTGCCAGCAGTGGCACTTGGGCGGGGAGCTACAATGAGCAGTTCTTC. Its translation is CASSGTWAGSYNEQFF.

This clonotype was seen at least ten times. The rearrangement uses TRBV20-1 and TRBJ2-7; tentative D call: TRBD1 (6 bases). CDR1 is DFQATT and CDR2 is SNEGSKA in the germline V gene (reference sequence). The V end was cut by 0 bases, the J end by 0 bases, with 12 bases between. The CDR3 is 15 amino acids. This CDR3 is CSARDDGQTSYEQYF. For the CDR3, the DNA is TGCAGTGCTAGAGATGATGGACAGACCTCCTACGAGCAGTACTTC.

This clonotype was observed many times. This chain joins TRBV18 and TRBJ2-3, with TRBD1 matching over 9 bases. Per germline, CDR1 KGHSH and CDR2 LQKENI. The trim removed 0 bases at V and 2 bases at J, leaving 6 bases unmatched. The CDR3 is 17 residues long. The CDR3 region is CASSPPRDRVVTDTQYF. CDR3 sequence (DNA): TGTGCCAGCTCACCACCAAGGGACAGGGTCGTCACAGATACGCAGTATTTT. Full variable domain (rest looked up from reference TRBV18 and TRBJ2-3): NAGVMQNPRHLVRRRGQEARLRCSPMKGHSHVYWYRQLPEEGLKFMVYLQKENIIDESGMPKERFSAEFPKEGPSILRIQQVVRGDSAAYFCASSPPRDRVVTDTQYFGPGTRLTVL.

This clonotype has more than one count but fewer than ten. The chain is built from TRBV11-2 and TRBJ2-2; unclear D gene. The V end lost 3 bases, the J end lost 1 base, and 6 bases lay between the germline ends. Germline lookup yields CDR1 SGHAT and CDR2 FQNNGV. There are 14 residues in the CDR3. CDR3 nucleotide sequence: TGTGCCAGCAGCTTTGTTCGGAACACCGGGGAGCTGTTTTTT. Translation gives CASSFVRNTGELFF.

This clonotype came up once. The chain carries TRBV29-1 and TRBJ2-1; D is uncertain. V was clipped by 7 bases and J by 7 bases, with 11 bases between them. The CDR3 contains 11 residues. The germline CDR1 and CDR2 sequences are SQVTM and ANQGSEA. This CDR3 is CSAERMNEQFF. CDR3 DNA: TGCAGCGCGGAAAGGATGAATGAGCAGTTCTTC.

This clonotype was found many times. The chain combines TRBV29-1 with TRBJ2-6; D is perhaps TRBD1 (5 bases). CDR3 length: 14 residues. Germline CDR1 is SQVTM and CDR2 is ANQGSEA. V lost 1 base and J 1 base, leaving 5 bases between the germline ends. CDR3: CSVEGQSGANVLTF. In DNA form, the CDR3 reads TGCAGCGTTGAAGGACAGTCTGGGGCCAACGTCCTGACTTTC.

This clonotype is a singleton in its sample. CDR3 DNA: TGTGCCAGCAACAAAATAACAGGGTGCAATGGCTACACCTTC. Translation: CASNKITGCNGYTF. The gene calls are TRBV21-1 and TRBJ1-2; TRBD1 was called by the table and not checked on the DNA. TRBV21-1 is a recognized pseudogene. The length of the CDR3 is 14 residues.

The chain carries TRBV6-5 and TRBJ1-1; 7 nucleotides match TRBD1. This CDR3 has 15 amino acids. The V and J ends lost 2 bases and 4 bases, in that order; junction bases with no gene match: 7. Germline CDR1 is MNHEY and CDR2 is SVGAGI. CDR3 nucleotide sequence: TGTGCCAGCAGTTACACCCACAGGGGTAGCACTGAAGCTTTCTTT. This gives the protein CASSYTHRGSTEAFF.

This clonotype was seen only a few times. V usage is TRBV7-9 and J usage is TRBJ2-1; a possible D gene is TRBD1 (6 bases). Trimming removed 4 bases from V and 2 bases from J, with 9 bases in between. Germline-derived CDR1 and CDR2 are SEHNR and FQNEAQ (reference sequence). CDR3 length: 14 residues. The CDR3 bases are TGTGCCAGCAGCTCTTACAGGGCCTACAATGAGCAGTTCTTC. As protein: CASSSYRAYNEQFF.

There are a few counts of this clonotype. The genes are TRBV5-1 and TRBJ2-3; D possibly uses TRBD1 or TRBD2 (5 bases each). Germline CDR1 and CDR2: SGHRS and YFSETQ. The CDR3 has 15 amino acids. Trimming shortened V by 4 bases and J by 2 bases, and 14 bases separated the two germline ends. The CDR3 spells CASSPEGRATDTQYF. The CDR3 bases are TGCGCCAGCAGCCCAGAGGGCAGGGCCACAGATACGCAGTATTTT.

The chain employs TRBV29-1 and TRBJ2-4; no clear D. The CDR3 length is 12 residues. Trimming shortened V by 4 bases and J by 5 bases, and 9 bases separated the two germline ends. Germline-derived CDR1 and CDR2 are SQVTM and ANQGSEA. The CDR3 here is CSVGETENIQYF. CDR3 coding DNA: TGCAGCGTTGGGGAAACGGAAAACATTCAGTACTTC.

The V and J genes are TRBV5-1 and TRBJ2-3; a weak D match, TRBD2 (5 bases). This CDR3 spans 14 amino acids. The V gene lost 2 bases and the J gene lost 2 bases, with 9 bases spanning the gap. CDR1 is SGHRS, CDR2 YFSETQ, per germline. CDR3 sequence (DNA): TGCGCCAGCAGCTTTGACTACCTCACAGATACGCAGTATTTT. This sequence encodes CASSFDYLTDTQYF. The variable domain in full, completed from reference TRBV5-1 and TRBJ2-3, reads KAGVTQTPRYLIKTRGQQVTLSCSPISGHRSVSWYQQTPGQGLQFLFEYFSETQRNKGNFPGRFSGRQFSNSRSEMNVSTLELGDSALYLCASSFDYLTDTQYFGPGTRLTVL.

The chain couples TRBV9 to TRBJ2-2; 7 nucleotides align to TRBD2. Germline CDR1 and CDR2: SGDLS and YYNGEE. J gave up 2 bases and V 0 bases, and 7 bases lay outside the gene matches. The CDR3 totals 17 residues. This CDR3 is CASSVGPRELNTGELFF. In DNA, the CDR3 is TGTGCCAGCAGCGTAGGCCCGCGGGAGTTAAACACCGGGGAGCTGTTTTTT. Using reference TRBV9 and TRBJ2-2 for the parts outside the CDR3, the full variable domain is DSGVTQTPKHLITATGQRVTLRCSPRSGDLSVYWYQQSLDQGLQFLIQYYNGEERAKGNILERFSAQQFPDLHSELNLSSLELGDSALYFCASSVGPRELNTGELFFGEGSRLTVL.

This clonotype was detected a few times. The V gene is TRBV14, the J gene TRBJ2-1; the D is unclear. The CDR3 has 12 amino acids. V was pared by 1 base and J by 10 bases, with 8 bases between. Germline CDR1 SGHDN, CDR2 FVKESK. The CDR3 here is CASSQGRAEQFF. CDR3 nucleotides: TGTGCCAGCAGCCAAGGGCGCGCAGAGCAGTTCTTC.

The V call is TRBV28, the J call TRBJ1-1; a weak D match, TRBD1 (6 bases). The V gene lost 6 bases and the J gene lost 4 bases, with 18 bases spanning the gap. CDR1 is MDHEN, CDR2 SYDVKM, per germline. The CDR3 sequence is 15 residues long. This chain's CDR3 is CASSPSGGLVTEAFF. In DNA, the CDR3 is TGTGCCAGCAGCCCCTCCGGGGGCCTCGTCACTGAAGCTTTCTTT.

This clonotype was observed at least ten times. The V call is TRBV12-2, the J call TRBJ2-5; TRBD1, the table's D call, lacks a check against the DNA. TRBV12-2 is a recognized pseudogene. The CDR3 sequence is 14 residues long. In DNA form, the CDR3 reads TGTGCAAGTCGCCCTGACTATGGGGGAGAGACCCAGTACTTC. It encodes CASRPDYGGETQYF.

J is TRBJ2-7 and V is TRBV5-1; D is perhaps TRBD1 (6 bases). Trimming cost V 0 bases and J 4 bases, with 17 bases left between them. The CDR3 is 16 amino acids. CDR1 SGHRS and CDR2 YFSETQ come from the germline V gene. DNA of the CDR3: TGCGCCAGCAGCTTGGATGAAGTGGGACACAAATACGAGCAGTACTTC. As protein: CASSLDEVGHKYEQYF.

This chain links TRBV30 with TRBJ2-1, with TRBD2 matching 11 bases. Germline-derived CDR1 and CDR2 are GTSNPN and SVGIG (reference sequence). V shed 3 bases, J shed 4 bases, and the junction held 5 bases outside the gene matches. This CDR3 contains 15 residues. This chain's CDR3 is CAWRSLAGGYNEQFF. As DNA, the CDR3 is TGTGCCTGGAGGAGCCTAGCGGGAGGTTACAATGAGCAGTTCTTC.

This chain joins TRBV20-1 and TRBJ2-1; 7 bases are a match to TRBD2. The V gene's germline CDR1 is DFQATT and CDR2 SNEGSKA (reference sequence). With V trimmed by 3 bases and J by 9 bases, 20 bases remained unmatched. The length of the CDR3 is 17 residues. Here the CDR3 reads CSASIGASGGPRGEQFF. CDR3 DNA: TGCAGTGCTAGTATCGGCGCTAGCGGAGGCCCTCGTGGTGAGCAGTTCTTC.

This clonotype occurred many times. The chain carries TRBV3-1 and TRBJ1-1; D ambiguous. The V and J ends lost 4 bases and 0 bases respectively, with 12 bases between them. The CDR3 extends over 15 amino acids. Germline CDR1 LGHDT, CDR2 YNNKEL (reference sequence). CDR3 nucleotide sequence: TGTGCCAGCAGCCTCCTTGGCGGCATGAACACTGAAGCTTTCTTT. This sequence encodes CASSLLGGMNTEAFF.

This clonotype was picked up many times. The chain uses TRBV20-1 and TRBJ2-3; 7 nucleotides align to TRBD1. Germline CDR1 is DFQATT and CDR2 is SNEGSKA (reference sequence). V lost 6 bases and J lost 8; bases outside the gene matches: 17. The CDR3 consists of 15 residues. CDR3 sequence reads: CSALTGAYFRGTQYF. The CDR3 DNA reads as TGCAGTGCCCTAACAGGGGCCTACTTTCGGGGTACGCAGTATTTT.

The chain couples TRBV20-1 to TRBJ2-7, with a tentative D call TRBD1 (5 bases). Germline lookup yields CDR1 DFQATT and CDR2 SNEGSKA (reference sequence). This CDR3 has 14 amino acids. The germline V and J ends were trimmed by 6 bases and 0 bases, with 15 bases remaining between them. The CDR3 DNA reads TGCAGTGCCGTAGGCAGGGTTAGCTCCTACGAGCAGTACTTC. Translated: CSAVGRVSSYEQYF.

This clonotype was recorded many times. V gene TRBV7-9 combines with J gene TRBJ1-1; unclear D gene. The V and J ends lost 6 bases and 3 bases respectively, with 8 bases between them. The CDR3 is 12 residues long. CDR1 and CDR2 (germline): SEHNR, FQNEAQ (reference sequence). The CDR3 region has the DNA TGTGCCAGCAGTCCGCAAGACACTGAAGCTTTCTTT. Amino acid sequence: CASSPQDTEAFF.

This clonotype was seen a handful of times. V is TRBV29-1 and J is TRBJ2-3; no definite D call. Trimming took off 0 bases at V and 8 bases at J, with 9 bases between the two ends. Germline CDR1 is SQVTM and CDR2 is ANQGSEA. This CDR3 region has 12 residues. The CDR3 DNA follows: TGCAGCGTTGAAGAGGGTAGGGCTACGCAGTATTTT. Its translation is CSVEEGRATQYF.

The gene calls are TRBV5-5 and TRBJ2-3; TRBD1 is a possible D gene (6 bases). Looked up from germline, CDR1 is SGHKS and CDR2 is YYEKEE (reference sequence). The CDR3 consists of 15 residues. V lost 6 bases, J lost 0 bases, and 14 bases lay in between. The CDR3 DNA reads TGTGCCAGCACCCCCAGGCAGGGGAGCACAGATACGCAGTATTTT. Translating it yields CASTPRQGSTDTQYF.

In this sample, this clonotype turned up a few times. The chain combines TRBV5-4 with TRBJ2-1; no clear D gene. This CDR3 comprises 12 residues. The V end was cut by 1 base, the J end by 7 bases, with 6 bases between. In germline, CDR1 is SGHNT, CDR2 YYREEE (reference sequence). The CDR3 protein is CASSLRVNEQFF. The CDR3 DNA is TGTGCCAGCAGCTTGAGGGTAAATGAGCAGTTCTTC.

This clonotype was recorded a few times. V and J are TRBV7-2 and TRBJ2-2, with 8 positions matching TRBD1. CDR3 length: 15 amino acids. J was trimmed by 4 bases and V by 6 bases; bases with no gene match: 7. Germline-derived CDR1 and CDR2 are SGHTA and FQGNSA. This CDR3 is CASSQGQGITGELFF. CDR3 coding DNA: TGTGCCAGCAGTCAAGGACAGGGAATCACCGGGGAGCTGTTTTTT. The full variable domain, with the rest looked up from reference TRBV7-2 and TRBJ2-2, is GAGVSQSPSNKVTEKGKDVELRCDPISGHTALYWYRQSLGQGLEFLIYFQGNSAPDKSGLPSDRFSAERTGGSVSTLTIQRTQQEDSAVYLCASSQGQGITGELFFGEGSRLTVL.

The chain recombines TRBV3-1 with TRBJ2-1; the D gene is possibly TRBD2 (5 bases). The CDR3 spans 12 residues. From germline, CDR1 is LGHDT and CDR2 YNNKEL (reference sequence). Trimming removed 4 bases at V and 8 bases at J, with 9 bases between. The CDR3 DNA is TGTGCCAGCAGCCCCACGAGGGATGAGCAGTTCTTC. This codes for CASSPTRDEQFF.